This TCR beta chain was documented in a study of technical replicates of blood from a few donors. The protocol was immunoSEQ multiplex PCR, while the TCRdb copy is restricted to in-frame clones and leaves out a portion. The profile shows tens of thousands of clones, 85% to 90% of them singletons. The CDR3 has 13 amino acids. CDR1 is WNHNN, CDR2 SYGVQD, per germline (reference sequence). V gene TRBV10-1 combines with J gene TRBJ2-5; 9 positions match TRBD2. Input material: PBMCs. The TCR was taken from a human donor in good health. Some clones in this sample may be carry-over from other donors' samples. The CDR3 nucleotides are TGCGACCACACTCGCGGGGGGGCGGAGACCCAGTACTTC. It is translated as CDHTRGGAETQYF.